The rows below give T cell receptor beta chains drawn from one sample of a study of T cells in Graves' hyperthyroidism and ophthalmopathy. TCRdb processed the multiplex PCR reads anew with MiXCR; each CDR3 protein has one entry. Of about 510,000 distinct CDR3 sequences in the sample, 12% to 15% are singletons; the top ten hold about 15%. Sequencing was carried out using blood. Receptors were obtained from a woman between 35 and 50 years old with Graves' hyperthyroidism. Both conserved end residues are part of each CDR3. Fields, in order: D gene, J gene, V gene, clone size, CDR3 DNA, CDR3 protein. A D gene is named only where the DNA matches it firmly. The size entry is marked missing in some rows and otherwise reads once, few, many or a size class.

NA TRBJ2-1 TRBV3-1 many TGTGCCAGCAGCCAGGGGGGAATTTACAATGAGCAGTTCTTC CASSQGGIYNEQFF
NA TRBJ2-7 TRBV11-2 many TGTGCCAGCAGCTTAGACAGGGCAGGGTACGAGCAGTACTTC CASSLDRAGYEQYF
TRBD2 TRBJ2-1 TRBV2 NA TGTGCCAGCATTGGGCTAGCGGGAGAGCAGTTCTTC CASIGLAGEQFF
NA TRBJ2-1 TRBV27 NA TGTGCCAGCAGAAAGTTTAGGGGCGCGGGAAGGCCCAATGAGCAGTTCTTC CASRKFRGAGRPNEQFF
TRBD1 TRBJ1-4 TRBV28 many TGTGCCAGCACCGACCGTACCGGGACAGAAAATGAAAAACTGTTTTTT CASTDRTGTENEKLFF
TRBD1 TRBJ2-5 TRBV27 many TGTGCCAGCAGTCGAAGGTCACAGGGGGCTCAGACCCAGTACTTC CASSRRSQGAQTQYF
NA TRBJ1-1 TRBV28 NA TGTGCCAGCTGGGAGGGGACCCTTGAAGCTTTCTTT CASWEGTLEAFF
NA TRBJ2-7 TRBV29-1 NA TGCAGCGTTGAAGAATCTCCGTTCGAGCAGTACTTC CSVEESPFEQYF
TRBD2 TRBJ2-7 TRBV6-5 many TGTGCCAGCAGTTACTCGATGGTAGCGGGAGCAGGCACCTACGAGCAGTACTTC CASSYSMVAGAGTYEQYF
TRBD1 TRBJ2-3 TRBV28 many TGTGCCAGCAGCTCATTTGGGACAGGGTACGAGAGCGATACGCAGTATTTT CASSSFGTGYESDTQYF
NA TRBJ2-1 TRBV28 many TGTGCCAGCCTGTGGGGACCCGGCAATGAGCAGTTCTTC CASLWGPGNEQFF
TRBD1 TRBJ2-5 TRBV6-9 NA TGTGCCAGCAGTTACTTATCGGGTCCCCGGCAAAAAGGGACAGGGGATAGGGAGACCCAGTACTTC CASSYLSGPRQKGTGDRETQYF
NA TRBJ2-7 TRBV3-1 few TGTGCCAGCAACCAATCTAGCTCCTACGAGCAGTACTTC CASNQSSSYEQYF
NA TRBJ2-6 TRBV2 NA TGTGCCAGCAGTGAAGTTGTTGGGGCCAACGTCCTGACTTTC CASSEVVGANVLTF
NA TRBJ2-1 TRBV5-1 NA TGCGCCAGCAGCTTGTTACAAGGTCGATCCAATGAGCAGTTCTTC CASSLLQGRSNEQFF